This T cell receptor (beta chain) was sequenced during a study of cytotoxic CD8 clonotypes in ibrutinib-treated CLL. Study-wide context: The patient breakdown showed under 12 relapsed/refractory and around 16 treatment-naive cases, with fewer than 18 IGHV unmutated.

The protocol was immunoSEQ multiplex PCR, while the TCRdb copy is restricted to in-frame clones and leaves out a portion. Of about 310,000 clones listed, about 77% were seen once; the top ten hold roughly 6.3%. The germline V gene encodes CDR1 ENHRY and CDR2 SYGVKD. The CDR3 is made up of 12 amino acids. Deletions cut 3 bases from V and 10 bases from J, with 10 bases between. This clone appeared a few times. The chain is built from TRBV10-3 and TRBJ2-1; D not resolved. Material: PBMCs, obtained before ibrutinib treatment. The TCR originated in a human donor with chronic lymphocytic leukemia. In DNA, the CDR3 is TGTGCCATCAGTGAACTTGGGCGGGAGCAGTTCTTC. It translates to CAISELGREQFF.